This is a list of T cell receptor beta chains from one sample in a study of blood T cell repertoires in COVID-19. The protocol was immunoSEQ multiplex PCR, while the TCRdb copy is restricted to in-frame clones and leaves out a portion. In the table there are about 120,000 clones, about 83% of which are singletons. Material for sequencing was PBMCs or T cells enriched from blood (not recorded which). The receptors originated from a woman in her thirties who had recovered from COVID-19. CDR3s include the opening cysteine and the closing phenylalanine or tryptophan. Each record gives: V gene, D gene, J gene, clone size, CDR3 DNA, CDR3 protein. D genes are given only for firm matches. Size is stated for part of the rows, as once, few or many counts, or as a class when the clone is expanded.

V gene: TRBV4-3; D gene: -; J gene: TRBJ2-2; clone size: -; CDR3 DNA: TGCGCCAGCAGCCAAGATCGAGGTTCGAACACCGGGGAGCTGTTTTTT; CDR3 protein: CASSQDRGSNTGELFF
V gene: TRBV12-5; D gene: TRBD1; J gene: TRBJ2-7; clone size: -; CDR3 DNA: TGTGCTAGTGGTTCATCAGGGGGCGAGCAGTACTTC; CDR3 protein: CASGSSGGEQYF
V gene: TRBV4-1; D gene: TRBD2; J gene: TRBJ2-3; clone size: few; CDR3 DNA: TGCGCCAGCAGCCAAGGTAGCGGGAGGTTTACGCAGTATTTT; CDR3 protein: CASSQGSGRFTQYF
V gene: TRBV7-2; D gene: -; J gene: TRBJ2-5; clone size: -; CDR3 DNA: TGTGCCAGCAGCTCCTCCTACGGGAGTCAAGAGACCCAGTACTTC; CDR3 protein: CASSSSYGSQETQYF
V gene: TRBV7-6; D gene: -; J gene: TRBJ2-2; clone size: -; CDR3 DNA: TGTGCCAGCAGCTTTCGTGCAGGGGCGGTTGGCGGGGAGCTGTTTTTT; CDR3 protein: CASSFRAGAVGGELFF
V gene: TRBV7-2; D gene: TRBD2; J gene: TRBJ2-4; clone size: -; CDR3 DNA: TGTGCCAGCAGCTACAACAGCGGGGTCAAAAACATTCAGTACTTC; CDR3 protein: CASSYNSGVKNIQYF
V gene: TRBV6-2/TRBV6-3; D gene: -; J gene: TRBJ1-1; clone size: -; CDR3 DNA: TGTGCCAGCAGTCCCTATTTCACTGAAGCTTTCTTT; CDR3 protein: CASSPYFTEAFF
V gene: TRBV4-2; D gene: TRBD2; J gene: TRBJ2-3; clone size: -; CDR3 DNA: TGTGCCAGCAGCCAAGGGATCACTAGCGGCACAGATACGCAGTATTTT; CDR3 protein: CASSQGITSGTDTQYF
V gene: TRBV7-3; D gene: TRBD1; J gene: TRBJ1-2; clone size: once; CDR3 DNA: TGTGCCAGCAGCCCGGGACAGGGGACGACCTATGGCTACACCTTC; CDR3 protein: CASSPGQGTTYGYTF
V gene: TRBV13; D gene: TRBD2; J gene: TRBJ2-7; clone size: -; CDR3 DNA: TGTGCCAGCAGCTTATTGGGTTGGACTAGCGAAAGATACAGCTCCTACGAGCAGTACTTC; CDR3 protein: CASSLLGWTSERYSSYEQYF
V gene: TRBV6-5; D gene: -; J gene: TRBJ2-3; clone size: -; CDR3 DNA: TGTGCCAGCGGGCCTAGCGAGAGCACAGATACGCAGTATTTT; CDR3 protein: CASGPSESTDTQYF
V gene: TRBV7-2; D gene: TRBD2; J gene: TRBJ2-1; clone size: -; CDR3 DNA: TGTGCCAGCAGACCTCCGACTAGCGGGAGACCCAATGAGCAGTTCTTC; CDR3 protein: CASRPPTSGRPNEQFF
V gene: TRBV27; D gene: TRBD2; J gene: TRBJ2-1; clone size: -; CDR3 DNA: TGTGCCAGCAGTTTGTTGGGGACTAGCTCCTACAATGAGCAGTTCTTC; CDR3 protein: CASSLLGTSSYNEQFF
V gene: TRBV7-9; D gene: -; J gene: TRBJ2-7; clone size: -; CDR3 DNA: TGTGCCAGCAGCTTTATCGGGGCGGGGGAGCAGTACTTC; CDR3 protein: CASSFIGAGEQYF
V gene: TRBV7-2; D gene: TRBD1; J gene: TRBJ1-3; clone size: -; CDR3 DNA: TGTGCCAGCAGCAAGGACAGGGGCCACTCTGGAAACACCATATATTTT; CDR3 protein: CASSKDRGHSGNTIYF
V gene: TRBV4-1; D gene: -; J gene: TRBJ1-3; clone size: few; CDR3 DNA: TGCGCCAGCAGCCAAGGCCGGGGATTCTCTGGAAACACCATATATTTT; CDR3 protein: CASSQGRGFSGNTIYF
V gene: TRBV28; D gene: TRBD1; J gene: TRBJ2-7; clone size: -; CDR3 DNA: TGTGCCAGCAGATCAGGACAGGTTTCCTACGAGCAGTACTTC; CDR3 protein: CASRSGQVSYEQYF
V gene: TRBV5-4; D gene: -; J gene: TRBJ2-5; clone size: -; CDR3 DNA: TGTGCCAGCAGCGGAGGCTTCGCGGAGACCCAGTACTTC; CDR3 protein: CASSGGFAETQYF
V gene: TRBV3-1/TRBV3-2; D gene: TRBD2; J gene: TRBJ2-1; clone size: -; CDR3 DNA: TGTGCCAGCACACACCTAGCGGGATTAGGGAATGAGCAGTTCTTC; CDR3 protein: CASTHLAGLGNEQFF